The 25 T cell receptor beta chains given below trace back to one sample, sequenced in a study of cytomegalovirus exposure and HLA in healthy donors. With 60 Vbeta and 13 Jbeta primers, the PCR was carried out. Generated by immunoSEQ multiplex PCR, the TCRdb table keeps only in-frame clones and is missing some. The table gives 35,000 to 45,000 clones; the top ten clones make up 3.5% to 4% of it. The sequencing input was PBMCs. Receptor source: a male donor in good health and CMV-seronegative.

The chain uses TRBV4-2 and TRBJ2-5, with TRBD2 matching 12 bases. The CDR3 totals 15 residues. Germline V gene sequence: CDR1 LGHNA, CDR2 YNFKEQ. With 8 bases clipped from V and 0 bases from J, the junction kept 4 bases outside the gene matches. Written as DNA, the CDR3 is TGTGCCAGCCGACCTAGCGGGGGGGACCAAGAGACCCAGTACTTC. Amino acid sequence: CASRPSGGDQETQYF.

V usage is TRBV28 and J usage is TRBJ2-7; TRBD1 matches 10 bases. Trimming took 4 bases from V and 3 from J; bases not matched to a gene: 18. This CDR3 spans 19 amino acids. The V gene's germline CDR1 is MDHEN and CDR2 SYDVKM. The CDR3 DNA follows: TGTGCCAGCAGTTATGGGACAGGGGAGGATGACTCTCCATACTACGAGCAGTACTTC. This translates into CASSYGTGEDDSPYYEQYF. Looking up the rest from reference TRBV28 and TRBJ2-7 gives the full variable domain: DVKVTQSSRYLVKRTGEKVFLECVQDMDHENMFWYRQDPGLGLRLIYFSYDVKMKEKGDIPEGYSVSREKKERFSLILESASTNQTSMYLCASSYGTGEDDSPYYEQYFGPGTRLTVT.

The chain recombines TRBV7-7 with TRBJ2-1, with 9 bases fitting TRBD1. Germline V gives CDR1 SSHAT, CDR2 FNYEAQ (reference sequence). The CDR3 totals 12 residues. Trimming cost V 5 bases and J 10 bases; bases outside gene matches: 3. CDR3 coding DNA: TGTGCCAGCAGCAAAGGGACAGGGGAGCAGTTCTTC. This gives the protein CASSKGTGEQFF.

CDR3 region: CASSITAQGTEAFF. The CDR3 coding sequence is TGTGCCAGCAGTATCACAGCTCAGGGAACTGAAGCTTTCTTT. J is TRBJ1-1 and V is TRBV6-4; D is perhaps TRBD1 (5 bases). Trimming stripped 5 bases from V and 5 bases from J, with 15 bases between. Germline loops: CDR1 MRHNA, CDR2 SNTAGT. CDR3 length: 14 amino acids.

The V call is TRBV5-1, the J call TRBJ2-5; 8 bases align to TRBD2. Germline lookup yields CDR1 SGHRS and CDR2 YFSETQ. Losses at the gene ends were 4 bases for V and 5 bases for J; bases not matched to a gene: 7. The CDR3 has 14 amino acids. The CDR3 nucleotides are TGCGCCAGCAGCCCCCGGCCTAGCGGGGAGACCCAGTACTTC. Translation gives CASSPRPSGETQYF.

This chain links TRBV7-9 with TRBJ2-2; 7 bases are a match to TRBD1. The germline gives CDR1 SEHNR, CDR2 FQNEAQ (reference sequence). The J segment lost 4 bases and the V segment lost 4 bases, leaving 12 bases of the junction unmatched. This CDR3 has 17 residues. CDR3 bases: TGTGCCAGCAGCTCCCCTGTACAGGGGATTGGCACCGGGGAGCTGTTTTTT. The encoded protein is CASSSPVQGIGTGELFF. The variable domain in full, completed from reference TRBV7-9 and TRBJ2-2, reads DTGVSQNPRHKITKRGQNVTFRCDPISEHNRLYWYRQTLGQGPEFLTYFQNEAQLEKSRLLSDRFSAERPKGSFSTLEIQRTEQGDSAMYLCASSSPVQGIGTGELFFGEGSRLTVL.

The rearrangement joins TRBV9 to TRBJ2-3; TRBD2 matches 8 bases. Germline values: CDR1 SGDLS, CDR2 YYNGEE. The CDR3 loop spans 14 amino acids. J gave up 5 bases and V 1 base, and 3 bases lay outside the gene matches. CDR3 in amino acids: CASSVSSGGDTQYF. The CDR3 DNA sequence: TGTGCCAGCAGCGTATCCAGCGGGGGAGATACGCAGTATTTT.

CDR3 bases: TGTGCCAGTAGATCGGGAATCACTGAAGCTTTCTTT. Its translation is CASRSGITEAFF. The genes are TRBV19 and TRBJ1-1; no clear D gene. V was pared by 6 bases and J by 4 bases, with 9 bases between. Germline V lookup: CDR1 LNHDA, CDR2 SQIVND (reference sequence). The CDR3 has 12 residues. The whole variable domain, remainder taken from reference TRBV19 and TRBJ1-1, is DGGITQSPKYLFRKEGQNVTLSCEQNLNHDAMYWYRQDPGQGLRLIYYSQIVNDFQKGDIAEGYSVSREKKESFPLTVTSAQKNPTAFYLCASRSGITEAFFGQGTRLTVV.

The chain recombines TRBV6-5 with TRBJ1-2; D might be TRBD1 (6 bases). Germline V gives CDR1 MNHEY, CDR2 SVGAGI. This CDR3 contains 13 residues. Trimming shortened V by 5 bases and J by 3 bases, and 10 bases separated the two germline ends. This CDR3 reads CASSRDNYYGYTF. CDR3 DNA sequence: TGTGCCAGCAGTCGGGACAACTACTATGGCTACACCTTC.

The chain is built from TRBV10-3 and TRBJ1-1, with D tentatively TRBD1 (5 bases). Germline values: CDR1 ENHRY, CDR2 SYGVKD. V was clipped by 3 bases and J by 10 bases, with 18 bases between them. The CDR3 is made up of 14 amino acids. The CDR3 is CAISEISGKILAFF. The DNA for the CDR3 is TGTGCCATCAGTGAAATATCAGGGAAGATCCTAGCTTTCTTT.

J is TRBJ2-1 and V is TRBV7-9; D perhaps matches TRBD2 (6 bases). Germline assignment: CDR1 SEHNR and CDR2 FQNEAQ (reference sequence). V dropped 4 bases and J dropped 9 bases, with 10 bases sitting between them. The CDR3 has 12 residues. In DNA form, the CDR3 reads TGTGCCAGCAGCTCCGGGCGGGGTGAGCAGTTCTTC. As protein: CASSSGRGEQFF.

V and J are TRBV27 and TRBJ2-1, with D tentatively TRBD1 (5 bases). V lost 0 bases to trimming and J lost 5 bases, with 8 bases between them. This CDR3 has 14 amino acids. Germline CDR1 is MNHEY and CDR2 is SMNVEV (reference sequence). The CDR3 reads CASSLSFRDNEQFF. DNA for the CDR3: TGTGCCAGCAGTTTATCATTCAGGGACAATGAGCAGTTCTTC.

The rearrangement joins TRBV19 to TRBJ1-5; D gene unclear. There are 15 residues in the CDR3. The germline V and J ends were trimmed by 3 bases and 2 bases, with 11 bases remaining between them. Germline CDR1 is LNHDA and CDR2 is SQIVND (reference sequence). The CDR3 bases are TGTGCCAGTAGTATCTCCATCTATGGCAATCAGCCCCAGCATTTT. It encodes CASSISIYGNQPQHF.

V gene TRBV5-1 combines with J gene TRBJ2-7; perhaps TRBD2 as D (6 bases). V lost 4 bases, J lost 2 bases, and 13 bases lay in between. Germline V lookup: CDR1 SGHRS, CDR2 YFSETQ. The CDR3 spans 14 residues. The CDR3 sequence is CASSPGDWTYEQYF. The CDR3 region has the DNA TGCGCCAGCAGCCCGGGGGACTGGACCTACGAGCAGTACTTC.

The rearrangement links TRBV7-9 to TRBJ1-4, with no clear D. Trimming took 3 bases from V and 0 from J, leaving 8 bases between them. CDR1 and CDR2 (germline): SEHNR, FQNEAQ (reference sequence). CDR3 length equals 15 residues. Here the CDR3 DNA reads TGTGCCAGCAGCTTTTATTCCGCAACTAATGAAAAACTGTTTTTT. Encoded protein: CASSFYSATNEKLFF.

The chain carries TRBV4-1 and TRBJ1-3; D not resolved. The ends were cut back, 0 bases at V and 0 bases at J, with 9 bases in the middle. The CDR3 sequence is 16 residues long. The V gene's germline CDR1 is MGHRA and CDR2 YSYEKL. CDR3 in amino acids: CASSQEGGYSGNTIYF. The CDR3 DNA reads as TGCGCCAGCAGCCAAGAGGGAGGGTACTCTGGAAACACCATATATTTT.

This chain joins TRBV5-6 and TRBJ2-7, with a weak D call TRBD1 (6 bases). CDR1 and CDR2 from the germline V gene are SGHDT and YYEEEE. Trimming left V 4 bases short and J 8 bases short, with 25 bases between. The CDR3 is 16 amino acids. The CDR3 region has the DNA TGTGCCAGCAGCGGAGGACAGTTGGAAGACAGGTCTAAGCAGTACTTC. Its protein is CASSGGQLEDRSKQYF.

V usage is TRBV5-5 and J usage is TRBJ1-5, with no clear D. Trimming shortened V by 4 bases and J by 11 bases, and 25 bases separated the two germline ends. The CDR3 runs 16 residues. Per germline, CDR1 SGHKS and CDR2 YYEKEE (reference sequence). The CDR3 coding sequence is TGTGCCAGCAGCCCGGACGGGAGGGCTCCAGCCTCGGCCCAGCATTTT. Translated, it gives CASSPDGRAPASAQHF.

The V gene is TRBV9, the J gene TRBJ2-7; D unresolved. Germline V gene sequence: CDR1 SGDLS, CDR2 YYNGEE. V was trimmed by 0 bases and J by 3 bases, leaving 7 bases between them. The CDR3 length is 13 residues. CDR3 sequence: CASSVGQDYEQYF. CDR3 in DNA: TGTGCCAGCAGCGTAGGGCAGGACTACGAGCAGTACTTC.

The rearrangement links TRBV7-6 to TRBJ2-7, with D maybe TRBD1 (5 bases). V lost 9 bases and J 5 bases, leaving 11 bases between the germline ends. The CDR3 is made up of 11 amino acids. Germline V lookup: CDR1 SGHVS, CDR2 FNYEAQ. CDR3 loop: CARSTGNEQYF. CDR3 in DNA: TGTGCCAGAAGCACAGGCAACGAGCAGTACTTC.

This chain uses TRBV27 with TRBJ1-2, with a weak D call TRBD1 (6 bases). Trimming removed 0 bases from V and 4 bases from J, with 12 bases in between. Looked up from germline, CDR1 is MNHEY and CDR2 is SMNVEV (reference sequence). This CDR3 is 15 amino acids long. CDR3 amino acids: CASSLSGGAGYGYTF. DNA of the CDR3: TGTGCCAGCAGTTTATCAGGGGGGGCGGGCTATGGCTACACCTTC.

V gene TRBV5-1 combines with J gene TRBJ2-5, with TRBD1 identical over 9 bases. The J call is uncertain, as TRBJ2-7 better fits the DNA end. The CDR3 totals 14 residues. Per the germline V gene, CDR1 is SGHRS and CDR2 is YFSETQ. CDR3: CASRATGGLYEQYF. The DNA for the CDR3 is TGCGCCAGCAGGGCAACAGGGGGCCTGTACGAGCAGTACTTC.

CDR3 region: CASSLGTGNTEAFF. The CDR3 DNA is TGTGCCAGCAGCTTAGGGACAGGGAACACTGAAGCTTTCTTT. The J gene is TRBJ1-1, the V gene TRBV7-8, with TRBD1 matching over 7 bases. Germline-derived CDR1 and CDR2 are SGHVS and FQNEAQ. CDR3 size: 14 residues. Germline trimming cut 1 base from V and 1 base from J; bases unmatched to any gene: 0.

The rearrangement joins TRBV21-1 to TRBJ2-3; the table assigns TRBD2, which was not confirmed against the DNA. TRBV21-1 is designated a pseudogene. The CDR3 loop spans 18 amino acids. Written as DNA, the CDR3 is TGTGCCAGCAGTTCCCAGTCCAGCGGGGGGGCCAGTGAAGATACGCAGTATTTT. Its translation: CASSSQSSGGASEDTQYF.

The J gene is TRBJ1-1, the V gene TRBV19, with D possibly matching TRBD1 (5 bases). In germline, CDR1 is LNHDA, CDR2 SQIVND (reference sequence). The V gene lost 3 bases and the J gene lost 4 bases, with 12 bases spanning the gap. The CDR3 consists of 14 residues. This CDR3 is CASSMGSGSTEAFF. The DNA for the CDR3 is TGTGCCAGTAGTATGGGGTCAGGGTCCACTGAAGCTTTCTTT.